This T cell receptor beta chain was identified in a study of early T cells in non-severe SARS-CoV-2 infection. Study background: Sequencing input comprised bulk RNA from unsorted whole blood; chain pairing was not available. Study-wide results and limits: Using VDJdb, the matching emphasized anti-spike CD8 responses while missing private and CD4 specificities.

This clonotype appeared a few times. Its antigen is still unknown. Individual cDNA molecules were tagged with unique molecular identifiers, the study reported. In TCRdb, the 5' RACE reads were re-called with MiXCR into one record per CDR3 protein. The sample carries roughly 66,000 distinct CDR3 sequences, roughly 10% recorded once. V shed 4 bases and J shed 2 bases, with 13 bases lying between them. Germline CDR1 reads LNHDA; CDR2 reads SQIVND (reference sequence). This CDR3 has 15 residues. The rearrangement uses TRBV19 and TRBJ2-3, with D maybe TRBD2 (6 bases). This TCR came from an adult who was a healthcare worker with PCR-confirmed SARS-CoV-2 infection or an uninfected control (not recorded which). The sequencing input was whole blood. The CDR3 coding sequence is TGTGCCAGTAGTACGACTAGTGCCCCCACAGATACGCAGTATTTT. It translates to CASSTTSAPTDTQYF.